The 27 T cell receptor beta chains given below trace back to one sample, sequenced in a study of human T cells and chemical hapten exposure. The time point is: patch test 2, 6 weeks after DPC sensitization. Described treatment: therapeutic diphenylcyclopropenone sensitization with weekly scalp DPC. TCRdb re-derived calls from the RACE reads in MiXCR, one entry per CDR3 protein. The sample gives roughly 92,000 distinct CDR3 sequences, about an eighth of which show up once; around 3% is in the top ten. The source was whole blood, collected in connection with sensitization to the hapten diphenylcyclopropenone (DPC). The receptors were sampled from a middle-aged woman with alopecia areata. Some clones in this sample may be carry-over from other donors' samples.

The chain is built from TRBV29-1 and TRBJ2-3; D is undetermined. This CDR3 comprises 15 residues. Germline V gene lookup returns CDR1 SQVTM and CDR2 ANQGSEA. The germline V and J ends were trimmed by 5 bases and 4 bases, with 19 bases remaining between them. Here the CDR3 DNA reads TGCAGCGTTAAAAGGATACTGGTAGCCCCAGATACGCAGTATTTT. Amino acid sequence: CSVKRILVAPDTQYF.

This clonotype was seen at least ten times. This chain links TRBV28 with TRBJ1-1; no reliable D call. V was clipped by 10 bases and J by 5 bases, with 8 bases between them. This CDR3 contains 10 residues. Germline CDR1 and CDR2: MDHEN and SYDVKM. The CDR3 DNA is TGTGCCACCCTGGAGACTGAAGCTTTCTTT. Amino acid sequence: CATLETEAFF.

The chain couples TRBV9 to TRBJ1-3, with TRBD1 as a possible D gene (5 bases). V lost 3 bases and J 0 bases, leaving 13 bases between the germline ends. The CDR3 consists of 16 residues. Per the germline V gene, CDR1 is SGDLS and CDR2 is YYNGEE. The CDR3 region has the DNA TGTGCCAGCAGCGGGCGCAGGACAAACTCTGGAAACACCATATATTTT. Its protein is CASSGRRTNSGNTIYF. Filled out from reference TRBV9 and TRBJ1-3, the complete variable domain reads DSGVTQTPKHLITATGQRVTLRCSPRSGDLSVYWYQQSLDQGLQFLIQYYNGEERAKGNILERFSAQQFPDLHSELNLSSLELGDSALYFCASSGRRTNSGNTIYFGEGSWLTVV.

This clonotype was counted many times. The chain has TRBV4-3 and TRBJ1-2, with a weak D call TRBD1 (5 bases). This CDR3 region has 13 residues. The germline gives CDR1 LGHNA, CDR2 YSLEER. The V and J ends lost 4 bases and 3 bases respectively, with 9 bases between them. CDR3 in amino acids: CASSPAGHYGYTF. CDR3 coding DNA: TGCGCCAGCAGCCCGGCAGGGCACTATGGCTACACCTTC.

This clonotype came up many times. V is TRBV12-3 or TRBV12-4 and J is TRBJ1-6; D possibly corresponds to TRBD1 (6 bases). V was pared by 6 bases and J by 13 bases, with 16 bases between. The CDR3 totals 13 residues. The CDR3 loop reads CASRVDRIGPLHF. CDR3 DNA: TGTGCCAGCAGGGTCGACAGGATTGGCCCCCTCCACTTT.

This chain links TRBV7-9 with TRBJ2-3; the match to TRBD1 covers 7 bases. The CDR3 spans 14 residues. CDR1 is SEHNR, CDR2 FQNEAQ, per germline (reference sequence). After removal of 3 bases from V and 5 bases from J, the junction contained 5 bases not matched to a gene. CDR3: CASSFDRVGDTQYF. The CDR3 nucleotides read TGTGCCAGCAGCTTCGACAGGGTTGGAGATACGCAGTATTTT. Full variable domain (missing parts from reference TRBV7-9 and TRBJ2-3): DTGVSQNPRHKITKRGQNVTFRCDPISEHNRLYWYRQTLGQGPEFLTYFQNEAQLEKSRLLSDRFSAERPKGSFSTLEIQRTEQGDSAMYLCASSFDRVGDTQYFGPGTRLTVL.

The rearrangement links TRBV7-9 to TRBJ1-1; D call uncertain. Germline CDR1 reads SEHNR; CDR2 reads FQNEAQ (reference sequence). V lost 6 bases to trimming and J lost 1 base, with 3 bases between them. This CDR3 is 11 amino acids long. CDR3 DNA: TGTGCCAGCAGACGGAACACTGAAGCTTTCTTT. Amino acids: CASRRNTEAFF.

This clonotype was picked up a small number of times. This sequence joins TRBV6-5 and TRBJ2-1; 14 nucleotides align to TRBD2. The V and J ends lost 2 bases and 8 bases, in that order; junction bases with no gene match: 14. The CDR3 covers 19 residues. CDR1 is MNHEY, CDR2 SVGAGI, per germline. The CDR3 nucleotides read TGTGCCAGCAGTTACGACCCTGGCCCGGGACTAGCGGGAGTTGATGAGCAGTTCTTC. Translated: CASSYDPGPGLAGVDEQFF.

This clonotype was seen just once. The chain has TRBV4-2 and TRBJ1-6; 10 bases fit TRBD1. Germline V gene lookup returns CDR1 LGHNA and CDR2 YNFKEQ. V lost 3 bases to trimming and J lost 1 base; unmatched junction nucleotides: 6. This CDR3 is built from 18 residues. For the CDR3, the DNA is TGTGCCAGCAGCCAGACAGGGGGCATAGAATCCTATAATTCACCCCTCCACTTT. It specifies CASSQTGGIESYNSPLHF.

This clonotype has ten or more counts. The chain links TRBV7-6 to TRBJ2-3; D is possibly TRBD1 (6 bases). The CDR3 extends over 18 amino acids. Trimming cost V 5 bases and J 1 base, with 22 bases left between them. From germline, CDR1 is SGHVS and CDR2 FNYEAQ. The CDR3 sequence: CASSMTGLGVTGTDTQYF. CDR3 in DNA: TGTGCCAGCAGCATGACAGGTCTTGGAGTTACAGGCACAGATACGCAGTATTTT. Using reference TRBV7-6 and TRBJ2-3 for the parts outside the CDR3, the full variable domain is GAGVSQSPRYKVTKRGQDVALRCDPISGHVSLYWYRQALGQGPEFLTYFNYEAQQDKSGLPNDRFSAERPEGSISTLTIQRTEQRDSAMYRCASSMTGLGVTGTDTQYFGPGTRLTVL.

This clonotype was picked up many times. This chain connects TRBV18 to TRBJ2-4; tentative D call: TRBD1 (5 bases). CDR1 and CDR2 from the germline V gene are KGHSH and LQKENI. Trimming took 6 bases from V and 0 from J, leaving 15 bases between them. CDR3 length equals 16 residues. CDR3 residues: CASSSLLGLAKNIQYF. CDR3 DNA sequence: TGTGCCAGCTCGTCACTGCTGGGGCTAGCCAAAAACATTCAGTACTTC. The full variable domain, with the rest looked up from reference TRBV18 and TRBJ2-4, is NAGVMQNPRHLVRRRGQEARLRCSPMKGHSHVYWYRQLPEEGLKFMVYLQKENIIDESGMPKERFSAEFPKEGPSILRIQQVVRGDSAAYFCASSSLLGLAKNIQYFGAGTRLSVL.

The V and J genes are TRBV7-9 and TRBJ2-2; D uncertain. Germline loops: CDR1 SEHNR, CDR2 FQNEAQ (reference sequence). CDR3 length equals 13 residues. Trimming shortened V by 4 bases and J by 5 bases, and 8 bases separated the two germline ends. Here the CDR3 reads CASSSDKTGELFF. The CDR3 DNA follows: TGTGCCAGCAGCTCAGACAAGACCGGGGAGCTGTTTTTT. Together with reference TRBV7-9 and TRBJ2-2, the CDR3 gives the full variable domain: DTGVSQNPRHKITKRGQNVTFRCDPISEHNRLYWYRQTLGQGPEFLTYFQNEAQLEKSRLLSDRFSAERPKGSFSTLEIQRTEQGDSAMYLCASSSDKTGELFFGEGSRLTVL.

The table lists this clonotype with many counts. The J gene is TRBJ2-3, the V gene TRBV5-4; D is unclear. The CDR3 length is 14 residues. Germline V gives CDR1 SGHNT, CDR2 YYREEE (reference sequence). The V gene lost 3 bases and the J gene lost 2 bases, with 10 bases spanning the gap. The CDR3 here is CASSSSGDTDTQYF. The CDR3 DNA sequence: TGTGCCAGCAGCTCGTCCGGAGACACAGATACGCAGTATTTT.

This clonotype appeared a few times. The chain couples TRBV2 to TRBJ1-5, with D perhaps TRBD1 (6 bases). The CDR3 runs 15 residues. CDR1 is SNHLY, CDR2 FYNNEI, per germline. V lost 6 bases and J lost 5, with 17 bases in between. The CDR3 is CASSSGSGGHQPQHF. For the CDR3, the DNA is TGTGCCAGCAGCTCTGGGTCCGGGGGCCATCAGCCCCAGCATTTT.

This clonotype was recorded many times. The chain carries TRBV12-3 or TRBV12-4 and TRBJ1-5, with D perhaps matching TRBD1 (6 bases). Trimming pared 6 bases from V and 0 bases from J, leaving 9 bases between. The CDR3 is made up of 14 amino acids. CDR3 loop: CASRVDSSNQPQHF. In nucleotides, the CDR3 is TGTGCCAGCAGGGTGGACAGTAGCAATCAGCCCCAGCATTTT.

The table lists this clonotype with a few counts. This chain joins TRBV12-3 or TRBV12-4 and TRBJ2-2; no clear D. V shed 2 bases and J shed 6 bases, with 10 bases lying between them. This CDR3 is built from 14 residues. The CDR3 sequence is CASSLSSGAGELFF. The CDR3 DNA follows: TGTGCCAGCAGTTTATCCTCTGGGGCCGGGGAGCTGTTTTTT.

The V gene is TRBV4-2, the J gene TRBJ1-5; the D gene is possibly TRBD1 (5 bases). V lost 4 bases and J lost 7, with 11 bases in between. Germline V gene lookup returns CDR1 LGHNA and CDR2 YNFKEQ. The CDR3 is made up of 13 amino acids. The CDR3 region is CASSPEQVQPQHF. The CDR3 DNA reads TGTGCCAGCAGCCCAGAACAGGTGCAGCCCCAGCATTTT.

The chain combines TRBV6-2 or TRBV6-3 with TRBJ2-6; D not certain. The V gene lost 3 bases and the J gene lost 2 bases, with 5 bases spanning the gap. The CDR3 totals 14 residues. Germline V gene data show CDR1 as MNHEY and CDR2 as SVGEGT. CDR3 in amino acids: CASSYWAGANVLTF. As DNA, the CDR3 is TGTGCCAGCAGTTATTGGGCTGGGGCCAACGTCCTGACTTTC.

This clonotype was detected ten times or more. V usage is TRBV19 and J usage is TRBJ2-5, with D perhaps matching TRBD1 or TRBD2 (5 bases each). The germline CDR1 and CDR2 sequences are LNHDA and SQIVND (reference sequence). This CDR3 is 14 amino acids long. V dropped 5 bases and J dropped 7 bases, with 17 bases sitting between them. The chain's CDR3 is CASSRGEVFGTQYF. The CDR3 DNA is TGTGCCAGTAGTCGAGGGGAAGTTTTCGGGACCCAGTACTTC.

V usage is TRBV5-5 and J usage is TRBJ1-5; no clear D. This CDR3 has 15 residues. The V gene lost 1 base and the J gene lost 0 bases, with 8 bases spanning the gap. The germline CDR1 and CDR2 sequences are SGHKS and YYEKEE (reference sequence). CDR3 in amino acids: CASSLTGYSNQPQHF. In nucleotides, the CDR3 is TGTGCCAGCAGCTTGACTGGGTATAGCAATCAGCCCCAGCATTTT.

V gene TRBV19 combines with J gene TRBJ1-2; 8 bases are a match to TRBD1. J lost 3 bases, V lost 7 bases, and 10 bases had no gene match. The CDR3 has 15 residues. CDR1 LNHDA and CDR2 SQIVND come from the germline V gene (reference sequence). CDR3 bases: TGTGCCAGTATCAAGGACAGGGCGGTTGACTATGGCTACACCTTC. This sequence encodes CASIKDRAVDYGYTF.

The chain couples TRBV6-6 to TRBJ2-7, with D perhaps TRBD2 (6 bases). The CDR3 is 13 residues long. In germline, CDR1 is MNHNY, CDR2 SVGAGI (reference sequence). V lost 0 bases and J 4 bases, leaving 7 bases between the germline ends. The CDR3 DNA follows: TGTGCCAGCAGTTACTCGGAGGGTTACGAGCAGTACTTC. Translated, it gives CASSYSEGYEQYF.

This clonotype was detected ten times or more. The chain joins TRBV4-1 to TRBJ1-1; no clear D. The V end was cut by 1 base, the J end by 3 bases, with 12 bases between. The CDR3 has 15 amino acids. Germline V lookup: CDR1 MGHRA, CDR2 YSYEKL. Here the CDR3 reads CASSQVGGRYTEAFF. In DNA, the CDR3 is TGCGCCAGCAGCCAAGTAGGCGGGAGGTACACTGAAGCTTTCTTT.

The chain has TRBV6-2 or TRBV6-3 and TRBJ2-7; the D call may be TRBD1 or TRBD2 (5 bases each). Trimming pared 6 bases from V and 7 bases from J, leaving 19 bases between. CDR1 and CDR2 (germline): MNHEY, SVGEGT. This CDR3 contains 14 residues. This CDR3 is CASRSGRMISEQYF. In nucleotides, the CDR3 is TGTGCCAGCAGATCGGGACGGATGATCTCTGAGCAGTACTTC.

A few counts support this clonotype. The chain joins TRBV6-2 or TRBV6-3 to TRBJ1-5; no clear D gene. V was pared by 7 bases and J by 6 bases, with 13 bases between. This CDR3 comprises 13 residues. The germline V gene has CDR1 MNHEY and CDR2 SVGEGT. The CDR3 DNA is TGTGCCAGCATGGAGTTTCAAGGTCAGCCCCAGCATTTT. The encoded protein is CASMEFQGQPQHF.

This clonotype was recorded many times. The chain has TRBV20-1 and TRBJ2-1; D is uncertain. CDR1 and CDR2 (germline): DFQATT, SNEGSKA (reference sequence). V lost 5 bases to trimming and J lost 0 bases, with 11 bases between them. The CDR3 is 14 amino acids. The CDR3 DNA reads as TGCAGTGCTTACAAAGGTTTCTCCTACAATGAGCAGTTCTTC. Translation: CSAYKGFSYNEQFF.

The CDR3 DNA follows: TGTGCCAGCAGCCCGGGGGGGTTCGAGCAGTACTTC. It specifies CASSPGGFEQYF. V is TRBV7-9 and J is TRBJ2-7, with TRBD2 matching over 8 bases. V trimming: 5 bases; J trimming: 6 bases; junction bases outside the gene matches: 3. The CDR3 is 12 amino acids. Germline V gives CDR1 SEHNR, CDR2 FQNEAQ (reference sequence). Drawing the rest from reference TRBV7-9 and TRBJ2-7, the complete variable domain is DTGVSQNPRHKITKRGQNVTFRCDPISEHNRLYWYRQTLGQGPEFLTYFQNEAQLEKSRLLSDRFSAERPKGSFSTLEIQRTEQGDSAMYLCASSPGGFEQYFGPGTRLTVT.